Listed here are 24 T cell receptor beta chains from one sample, sequenced in a study of blood T cell repertoires in COVID-19. TCRdb's copy holds only in-frame clones and misses some; the assay was immunoSEQ multiplex PCR. The data show about 270,000 clones, about 87% seen once. The sequenced sample was PBMCs or T cells enriched from blood (not recorded which). Receptors were obtained from a woman between 50 and 59 years old who had recovered from COVID-19.

The chain has TRBV5-1 and TRBJ1-1; TRBD1 matches at 8 bases. Germline CDR1 and CDR2: SGHRS and YFSETQ. Unmatched junction bases numbered 4, after V lost 2 bases and J lost 1 base. This CDR3 comprises 15 residues. In DNA, the CDR3 is TGCGCCAGCAGCTTCCAGGGGGCGGAGAACACTGAAGCTTTCTTT. Protein: CASSFQGAENTEAFF.

The gene calls are TRBV27 and TRBJ2-7; tentatively, D is TRBD2 (7 bases). Trimming cost V 8 bases and J 5 bases, with 19 bases left between them. The CDR3 runs 14 residues. Germline CDR1 MNHEY, CDR2 SMNVEV (reference sequence). For the CDR3, the DNA is TGTGCCAGCCTCGCCGCCGCGGGGGCCCACGAGCAGTACTTC. Encoded protein: CASLAAAGAHEQYF.

The chain employs TRBV7-2 and TRBJ1-6; 7 positions agree with TRBD1. V lost 3 bases and J lost 3; bases outside the gene matches: 5. Per germline, CDR1 SGHTA and CDR2 FQGNSA. The CDR3 spans 16 residues. The CDR3, as DNA: TGTGCCAGCAGCTTGACAGGGCCACGCTATAATTCACCCCTCCACTTT. It encodes CASSLTGPRYNSPLHF.

This clone was detected once. The gene calls are TRBV19 and TRBJ1-5; 9 nucleotides match TRBD1. The CDR3 runs 16 residues. Germline loops: CDR1 LNHDA, CDR2 SQIVND (reference sequence). J was trimmed by 4 bases and V by 6 bases; bases with no gene match: 10. The chain's CDR3 is CASRLNGQGINQPQHF. The DNA of the CDR3 is TGTGCCAGTAGACTGAATGGACAGGGGATTAATCAGCCCCAGCATTTT.

V gene TRBV7-9 combines with J gene TRBJ2-3; the D gene is possibly TRBD2 (6 bases). V lost 6 bases and J 4 bases, leaving 17 bases between the germline ends. This CDR3 spans 15 amino acids. CDR1 and CDR2 from the germline V gene are SEHNR and FQNEAQ (reference sequence). CDR3 nucleotides: TGTGCCAGCAGTTATAAGTTCGGAGGGCCAGATACGCAGTATTTT. It yields the protein CASSYKFGGPDTQYF.

As concerns this clone: Other DNA sequences in the same sample also yield this CDR3. The rearrangement joins TRBV18 to TRBJ1-1; 8 nucleotides agree with TRBD1. Germline CDR1 KGHSH, CDR2 LQKENI. J lost 1 base, V lost 3 bases, and 7 bases had no gene match. The length of the CDR3 is 16 residues. The CDR3 is CASSPMGGQENTEAFF. CDR3 DNA sequence: TGTGCCAGCTCACCGATGGGGGGACAGGAGAACACTGAAGCTTTCTTT.

This chain joins TRBV15 and TRBJ2-1; 10 nucleotides agree with TRBD2. The CDR3 totals 19 residues. Germline V lookup: CDR1 LNHNV, CDR2 YYDKDF (reference sequence). V trimming: 3 bases; J trimming: 8 bases; junction bases outside the gene matches: 19. The CDR3 protein is CATSRAAWVVGTSVDEQFF. CDR3 nucleotides: TGTGCCACCAGCAGGGCGGCGTGGGTGGTCGGGACTAGCGTTGATGAGCAGTTCTTC.

This sequence joins TRBV28 and TRBJ1-1; the match to TRBD1 covers 11 bases. CDR1 MDHEN and CDR2 SYDVKM come from the germline V gene. The J segment lost 4 bases and the V segment lost 6 bases, leaving 13 bases of the junction unmatched. The CDR3 sequence is 17 residues long. The CDR3, as DNA: TGTGCCAGCAGCAAAGGACAGGGGGCAAACCGGGTCACTGAAGCTTTCTTT. The encoded protein is CASSKGQGANRVTEAFF.

The chain recombines TRBV19 with TRBJ2-5; 12 bases align to TRBD2. Germline CDR1 and CDR2: LNHDA and SQIVND (reference sequence). The length of the CDR3 is 16 residues. V lost 4 bases to trimming and J lost 4 bases; unmatched junction nucleotides: 7. The CDR3 bases are TGTGCCAGTAGTACCCAGACTAGCGGGAGTAGAGAGACCCAGTACTTC. Protein: CASSTQTSGSRETQYF.

The chain has TRBV6-5 and TRBJ2-5; 10 bases fit TRBD2. V was clipped by 4 bases and J by 4 bases; unmatched bases: 9. Per the germline V gene, CDR1 is MNHEY and CDR2 is SVGAGI. This CDR3 has 16 residues. This CDR3 is CASSSDASGRIETQYF. The DNA for the CDR3 is TGTGCCAGCAGTTCCGACGCTAGCGGGAGAATAGAGACCCAGTACTTC.

This clone was observed many times. This chain uses TRBV6-5 with TRBJ2-1; 10 bases fit TRBD1. J gave up 2 bases and V 5 bases, and 3 bases lay outside the gene matches. From germline, CDR1 is MNHEY and CDR2 SVGAGI. This CDR3 comprises 15 residues. The CDR3 sequence: CASSPGTGAYNEQFF. The CDR3 DNA follows: TGTGCCAGCAGTCCCGGGACAGGGGCCTACAATGAGCAGTTCTTC.

V gene TRBV5-8 combines with J gene TRBJ2-7; 7 positions match TRBD1. CDR1 is SGHTS, CDR2 YDEGEE, per germline. This CDR3 has 15 amino acids. The ends lost 0 bases at V and 6 bases at J; junction bases unmatched: 9. The CDR3 is CASSLDRSQGTEQYF. CDR3 nucleotides: TGTGCCAGCAGCTTGGACCGGTCACAGGGGACCGAGCAGTACTTC.

The table lists this clone with a few counts. The chain joins TRBV6-2 or TRBV6-3 to TRBJ2-7; TRBD2 matches 11 bases. The CDR3 is 15 amino acids. V trimming: 5 bases; J trimming: 4 bases; junction bases outside the gene matches: 7. Germline V CDR1 and CDR2: MNHEY, SVGEGT. This chain's CDR3 is CASSQPTSGIYEQYF. CDR3 sequence (DNA): TGTGCCAGCAGTCAACCGACTAGCGGGATTTACGAGCAGTACTTC.

The rearrangement links TRBV5-4 to TRBJ2-5, with 10 bases aligning to TRBD1. CDR3 length: 14 residues. Germline CDR1 reads SGHNT; CDR2 reads YYREEE (reference sequence). With V trimmed by 6 bases and J by 4 bases, 6 bases remained unmatched. For the CDR3, the DNA is TGTGCCAGCACCCCTAGGGACAGGGGAGAGACCCAGTACTTC. It is translated as CASTPRDRGETQYF.

CDR3 nucleotides: TGTGCCAGCGCCTATGGGGCTGGGAATTCACCCCTCCACTTT. This codes for CASAYGAGNSPLHF. The genes are TRBV7-9 and TRBJ1-6; TRBD1 might be the D (5 bases). CDR1 and CDR2 (germline): SEHNR, FQNEAQ (reference sequence). This CDR3 region has 14 residues. Between the trimmed V and J ends, which lost 8 bases and 7 bases, there was a span of 15 bases.

CDR3 in amino acids: CASSSGYLNTEAFF. The CDR3 DNA reads as TGCGCCAGCAGTTCAGGGTACCTGAACACTGAAGCTTTCTTT. This chain connects TRBV5-1 to TRBJ1-1, with a weak D call TRBD1 (5 bases). Trimming shortened V by 5 bases and J by 0 bases, and 11 bases separated the two germline ends. Germline CDR1 reads SGHRS; CDR2 reads YFSETQ. The CDR3 is made up of 14 amino acids.

Remarks on this clone: This specimen includes other DNA sequences encoding the same CDR3. The rearrangement links TRBV29-1 to TRBJ2-7, with TRBD1 matching 10 bases. Germline CDR1 is SQVTM and CDR2 is ANQGSEA. The junction had 9 bases not matched to a gene; V was cut back by 7 bases and J by 6 bases. The CDR3 has 13 amino acids. The chain's CDR3 is CSASTTGGGEQYF. CDR3 nucleotides: TGCAGCGCCTCCACGACAGGGGGCGGCGAGCAGTACTTC.

This clone has just one count. The rearrangement uses TRBV28 and TRBJ1-2; 7 bases fit TRBD1. The CDR3 runs 15 residues. Germline lookup yields CDR1 MDHEN and CDR2 SYDVKM. The V segment lost 2 bases and the J segment 4 bases; nucleotides outside the gene matches: 7. The CDR3 loop is CASSLSGRGLYGYTF. CDR3 DNA sequence: TGTGCCAGCAGTTTAAGCGGAAGGGGGCTCTATGGCTACACCTTC.

V usage is TRBV29-1 and J usage is TRBJ1-1; 12 bases map to TRBD1. The CDR3 length is 16 residues. Germline V gives CDR1 SQVTM, CDR2 ANQGSEA. V shed 7 bases and J 7 bases; nucleotides not matched to a gene: 16. This chain's CDR3 is CSADKVPGQGAVEAFF. DNA of the CDR3: TGCAGCGCTGACAAAGTTCCGGGACAGGGGGCCGTTGAAGCTTTCTTT.

This clone was seen a few times. The V call is TRBV15, the J call TRBJ1-2; D ambiguous. Trimming pared 3 bases from V and 4 bases from J, leaving 9 bases between. CDR3 length equals 13 residues. CDR1 LNHNV and CDR2 YYDKDF come from the germline V gene (reference sequence). DNA for the CDR3: TGTGCCACCAGCAGGCGGGGAGTCTATGGCTACACCTTC. This encodes CATSRRGVYGYTF.

This clone has just one count. The junction differs from germline at one of its ends, possibly a read error. V usage is TRBV10-1 and J usage is TRBJ2-2, with 9 bases aligning to TRBD1. The germline gives CDR1 WNHNN, CDR2 SYGVQD (reference sequence). The CDR3 contains 15 residues. The chain's CDR3 is CASSGQGVHHRGAVF. The CDR3 DNA sequence: TGCGCCAGCAGTGGACAGGGGGTTCATCACCGGGGAGCTGTTTTT.

The rearrangement links TRBV27 to TRBJ1-2; 7 positions agree with TRBD1. Germline trimming cut 0 bases from V and 7 bases from J; bases unmatched to any gene: 8. The germline V gene has CDR1 MNHEY and CDR2 SMNVEV (reference sequence). The CDR3 is made up of 15 amino acids. For the CDR3, the DNA is TGTGCCAGCAGTTTATCGGCCTTGACAGGGACTGGCTACACCTTC. The encoded protein is CASSLSALTGTGYTF.

The chain carries TRBV5-5 and TRBJ1-1; D possibly corresponds to TRBD1 (6 bases). V was pared by 2 bases and J by 4 bases, with 15 bases between. The CDR3 sequence is 15 residues long. Looked up from germline, CDR1 is SGHKS and CDR2 is YYEKEE (reference sequence). The CDR3 sequence is CASSLNSGAGTEAFF. CDR3 sequence (DNA): TGTGCCAGCAGCTTAAACTCAGGGGCGGGCACTGAAGCTTTCTTT.

The rearrangement links TRBV5-1 to TRBJ2-3, with TRBD2 matching over 7 bases. This CDR3 contains 15 residues. CDR1 SGHRS and CDR2 YFSETQ come from the germline V gene. The junction had 7 bases not matched to a gene; V was cut back by 2 bases and J by 4 bases. The CDR3 DNA reads as TGCGCCAGCAGCTTAGCGGGAATTGCCCCAGATACGCAGTATTTT. It encodes CASSLAGIAPDTQYF.